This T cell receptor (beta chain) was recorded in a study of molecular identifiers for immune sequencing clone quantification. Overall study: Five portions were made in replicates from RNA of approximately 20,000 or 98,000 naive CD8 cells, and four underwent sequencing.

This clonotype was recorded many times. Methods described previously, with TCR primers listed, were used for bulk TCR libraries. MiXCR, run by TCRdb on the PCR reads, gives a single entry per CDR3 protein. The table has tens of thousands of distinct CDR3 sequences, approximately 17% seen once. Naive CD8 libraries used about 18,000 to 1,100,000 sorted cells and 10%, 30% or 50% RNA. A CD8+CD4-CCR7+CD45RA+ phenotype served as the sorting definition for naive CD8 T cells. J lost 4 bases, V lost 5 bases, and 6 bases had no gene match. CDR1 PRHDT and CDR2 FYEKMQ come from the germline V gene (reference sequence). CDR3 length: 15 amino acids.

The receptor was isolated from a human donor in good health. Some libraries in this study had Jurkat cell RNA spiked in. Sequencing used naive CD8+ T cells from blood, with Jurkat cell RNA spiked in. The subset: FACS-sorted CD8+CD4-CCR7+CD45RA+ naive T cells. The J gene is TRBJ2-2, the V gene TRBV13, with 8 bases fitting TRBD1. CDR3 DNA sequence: TGTGCCAGCAGCCGTCGGACAGGGTCCACCGGGGAGCTGTTTTTT. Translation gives CASSRRTGSTGELFF.